This T cell receptor beta chain was recovered during a study of PD-1 blockade in classical Hodgkin lymphoma. Findings and caveats of the study: TCR diversity in CD4+, not CD8+, cells rose significantly by C4D1. Newly diagnosed patients reportedly trailed healthy donors in baseline TCR diversity. Those achieving complete response showed baseline diversity like newly diagnosed patients.

Profiling relied on immunoSEQ multiplex PCR, and the TCRdb table lists in-frame clones only, not all of them. There are 90,000 to 130,000 clones in the sample; 89% occur only once, and roughly 21% lies in the top ten. Brentuximab vedotin exposure varied among the patients, all of whom had relapsed after autologous stem cell transplantation. Details on this clone: What it binds is unknown.

Sample: peripheral blood mononuclear cells (PBMCs), taken before the second cycle of nivolumab. The clonotype was recovered from a human donor with classical Hodgkin lymphoma.

The CDR3 protein is CASSLAPSSYNEQFF. Here the CDR3 DNA reads TGTGCCAGCTCATTAGCGCCCAGCTCCTACAATGAGCAGTTCTTC. The chain employs TRBV27 and TRBJ2-1; tentative D call: TRBD2 (5 bases). Germline-derived CDR1 and CDR2 are MNHEY and SMNVEV (reference sequence). Trimming shortened V by 8 bases and J by 0 bases, and 14 bases separated the two germline ends. The length of the CDR3 is 15 residues.